This T cell receptor beta chain was captured in a study of post-analysis software for immune sequencing data. Turning to the study itself: Secondary progressive, relapsing-remitting and progressive-relapsing multiple sclerosis were among the included disease courses. Study results and limitations: Strong co-clustering by F measure was evident for samples that had been prepared in the same batch. In patients, TRBV5-6, TRBV5-1 and TRBV20-1 belonged to five or six TRBV segments found more frequently than in controls. Controls had significantly higher normalized Chao1 diversity than multiple sclerosis patients.

For this clonotype: What it binds is not known.

In germline, CDR1 is SGHRS, CDR2 YFSETQ. The J segment lost 3 bases and the V segment lost 4 bases, leaving 7 bases of the junction unmatched. The CDR3 spans 15 residues. Tagging with unique molecular identifiers was a feature of the TCR beta cDNA libraries. cDNA molecules numbering about 490,000 came from around 1 to 10 million T cells. Using its own MiXCR run on the PCR reads, TCRdb lists one record per CDR3 protein. Counted here are hundreds of thousands of distinct CDR3 sequences, approximately 53% occurring once; the ten biggest clones make up about 4.8%. Material: blood. This sequence joins TRBV5-1 and TRBJ1-2; 9 nucleotides line up with TRBD1. This TCR derives from a girl aged 10 to 17 with multiple sclerosis. The CDR3 sequence: CASSIIQGAHYGYTF. CDR3 bases: TGCGCCAGCAGCATAATACAGGGGGCTCACTATGGCTACACCTTC.